The source of this T cell receptor beta chain is a study of cytomegalovirus exposure and HLA in healthy donors. This clone was seen a single time. The germline CDR1 and CDR2 sequences are MNHEY and SMNVEV (reference sequence). The germline V and J ends were trimmed by 3 bases and 2 bases, with 11 bases remaining between them. The CDR3 runs 14 residues. Measured with immunoSEQ multiplex PCR; TCRdb has only the in-frame clones, and not every one. Among hundreds of thousands of clones listed, roughly 89% were seen once. The donors formed part of the roughly 110-subject validation cohort, distinct from the roughly 620-subject first cohort.

The source material was PBMCs. The rearrangement links TRBV27 to TRBJ2-7; a possible D gene is TRBD1 (5 bases). This sequence originates from a woman aged 18-29 years in good health and CMV-seronegative. The CDR3 region is CASSFRQSPYEQYF. Here the CDR3 DNA reads TGTGCCAGCAGTTTCAGACAGAGCCCCTACGAGCAGTACTTC.